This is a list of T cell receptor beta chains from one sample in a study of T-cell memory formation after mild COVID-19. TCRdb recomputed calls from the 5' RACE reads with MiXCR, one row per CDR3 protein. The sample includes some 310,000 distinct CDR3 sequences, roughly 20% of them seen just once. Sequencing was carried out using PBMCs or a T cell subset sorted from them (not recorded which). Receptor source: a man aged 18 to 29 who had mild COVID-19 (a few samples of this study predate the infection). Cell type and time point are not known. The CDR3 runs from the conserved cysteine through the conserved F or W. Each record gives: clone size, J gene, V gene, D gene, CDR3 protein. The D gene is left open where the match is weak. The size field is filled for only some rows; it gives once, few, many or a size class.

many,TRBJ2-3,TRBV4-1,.,CASSQRPGGDTQYF
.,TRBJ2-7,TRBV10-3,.,CAISESISYEQYF
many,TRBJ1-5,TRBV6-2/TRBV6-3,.,CASSPGGQPQHF
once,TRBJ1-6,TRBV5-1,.,CASSVYREVGNSPLHF
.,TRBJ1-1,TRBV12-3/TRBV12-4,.,CASSLSGFINTEAFF
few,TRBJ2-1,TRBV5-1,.,CASSPAEGGIYNEQFF
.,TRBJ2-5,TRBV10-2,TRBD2,CASSPPGLAGGETQYF
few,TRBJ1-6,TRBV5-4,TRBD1,CASSSTGDGSPLHF
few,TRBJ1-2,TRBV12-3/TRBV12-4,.,CASSHSGTPRSGYTF
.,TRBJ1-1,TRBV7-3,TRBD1,CASSTTGGKGLTEAFF
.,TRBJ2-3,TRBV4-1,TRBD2,CASSQELAGEDTQYF
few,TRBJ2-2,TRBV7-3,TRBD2,CASSPAGGTGELFF
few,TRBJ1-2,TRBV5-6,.,CASSFLDRNYGYTF
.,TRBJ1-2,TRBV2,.,CASRETSNYGYTF
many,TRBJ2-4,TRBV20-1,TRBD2,CSAATSAGIQYF
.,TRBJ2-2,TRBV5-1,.,CASSFKGLAGELFF